These 5 T cell receptor beta chains came from one sample sequenced in a study of cytomegalovirus exposure and HLA in healthy donors. Researchers ran the PCR with 60 Vbeta and 13 Jbeta primers. TCRdb's copy holds only in-frame clones and misses some; the assay was immunoSEQ multiplex PCR. The sample's table shows roughly 120,000 clones. Sequenced material: PBMCs. The receptors come from a man younger than 35 in good health and CMV-seronegative.

The chain employs TRBV5-6 and TRBJ2-7; unclear D gene. V lost 1 base and J 4 bases, leaving 6 bases between the germline ends. From germline, CDR1 is SGHDT and CDR2 YYEEEE. The CDR3 length is 12 residues. Written as DNA, the CDR3 is TGTGCCAGCAGCTTGACATTGTACGAGCAGTACTTC. This codes for CASSLTLYEQYF.

This rearrangement joins TRBV5-6 to TRBJ2-7; 8 bases match TRBD1. CDR3 size: 14 residues. The ends lost 0 bases at V and 7 bases at J; junction bases unmatched: 6. Germline CDR1 SGHDT, CDR2 YYEEEE. CDR3 sequence reads: CASSLGTGLGEQYF. CDR3 DNA: TGTGCCAGCAGCTTGGGGACAGGGTTGGGGGAGCAGTACTTC.

CDR3 sequence (DNA): TGTGCCAGCACCCCCGGTGACGAGCAGTACTTC. Its protein product is CASTPGDEQYF. The chain employs TRBV7-2 and TRBJ2-7; no clear D. The CDR3 spans 11 residues. Per germline, CDR1 SGHTA and CDR2 FQGNSA. V shed 7 bases and J shed 5 bases, with 9 bases lying between them.

This rearrangement joins TRBV2 to TRBJ2-5; D is ambiguous. The CDR3 contains 14 residues. The germline V gene encodes CDR1 SNHLY and CDR2 FYNNEI. V lost 2 bases, J lost 5 bases, and 12 bases lay in between. CDR3 region: CASSEWKARETQYF. DNA of the CDR3: TGTGCCAGCAGTGAATGGAAGGCGCGGGAGACCCAGTACTTC.

The chain carries TRBV11-2 and TRBJ2-7, with 14 bases lining up with TRBD2. The CDR3 totals 18 residues. CDR1 is SGHAT, CDR2 FQNNGV, per germline. The V gene end was trimmed by 2 bases and the J gene end by 3 bases; junction bases not matched to a gene: 9. DNA for the CDR3: TGTGCCAGCAGCTTATCACCCGGGACTAGCGGGAGAGGCTACGAGCAGTACTTC. It yields the protein CASSLSPGTSGRGYEQYF.